This TCR beta chain emerged from a study of blood T cell repertoires in COVID-19. Sequencing used immunoSEQ multiplex PCR; TCRdb keeps in-frame clones, though not all of them. Altogether over 65,000 clones are present, 70% to 85% being singletons, with the ten largest covering about 16%. Germline values: CDR1 MNHEY, CDR2 SVGAGI. The CDR3 has 13 amino acids. V shed 7 bases and J 7 bases; nucleotides not matched to a gene: 7. Input material: peripheral blood. The sequence came from a man older than 75 with active COVID-19. The rearrangement links TRBV6-5 to TRBJ2-1; 7 bases line up with TRBD1. The CDR3 loop reads CASNRQGANEQFF. The CDR3 DNA reads as TGTGCCAGCAATAGACAGGGAGCGAATGAGCAGTTCTTC.